Described below is a single TCR beta chain sequence and its context. These data come from a study of regulatory T cells in long-lasting Graves disease. Stated time point: persistent/refractory GD, antithyroid drugs over 5 years with positive TRAb. There was RNA extracted from PBMCs, and the TCR library was made from it. J was trimmed by 7 bases and V by 6 bases; bases with no gene match: 5. Germline values: CDR1 DFQATT, CDR2 SNEGSKA (reference sequence). The CDR3 has 12 residues. Arm-PCR with iRepertoire HTBI primers amplified the CDR3 regions for these TCR beta libraries. TCRdb called the multiplex PCR reads again in MiXCR, with one record for every CDR3 protein. The sample yields about 660,000 distinct CDR3 sequences, around 30% seen once.

Source: peripheral blood mononuclear cells (PBMCs), taken when the disease was refractory, from a patient treated with antithyroid drugs. The sequence was obtained from a female donor with Graves disease. J is TRBJ2-5 and V is TRBV20-1, with 10 bases fitting TRBD2. CDR3 loop: CSASRLAGTQYF. The CDR3 bases are TGCAGTGCCAGTAGACTAGCGGGGACCCAGTACTTC.